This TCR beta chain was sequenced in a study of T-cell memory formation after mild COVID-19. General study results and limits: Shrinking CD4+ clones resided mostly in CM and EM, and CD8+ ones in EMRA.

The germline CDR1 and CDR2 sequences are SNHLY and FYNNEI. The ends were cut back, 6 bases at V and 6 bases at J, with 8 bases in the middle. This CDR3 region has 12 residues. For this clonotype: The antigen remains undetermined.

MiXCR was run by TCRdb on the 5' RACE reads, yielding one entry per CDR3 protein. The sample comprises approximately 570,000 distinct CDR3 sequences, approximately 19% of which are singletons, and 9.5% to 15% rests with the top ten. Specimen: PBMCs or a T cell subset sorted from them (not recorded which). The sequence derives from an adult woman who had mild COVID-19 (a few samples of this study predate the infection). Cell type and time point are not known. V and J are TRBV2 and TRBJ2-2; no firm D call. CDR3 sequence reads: CASSGGPGELFF. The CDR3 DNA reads TGTGCCAGCAGCGGTGGACCCGGGGAGCTGTTTTTT.